A single sample gave rise to the 21 T cell receptor beta chains below, sequenced in a study of somatic mutations in cytotoxic T cells in rheumatoid arthritis. The repertoire was sequenced with immunoSEQ multiplex PCR; TCRdb's copy has only in-frame clones and lacks some. This table has around 19,000 clones, about 83% appearing once. Sequencing was carried out using CD8+ T cells sorted from blood. The receptor source for this set is an adult with rheumatoid arthritis.

This clone was found once. J is TRBJ2-1 and V is TRBV5-1; the match to TRBD1 covers 9 bases. The CDR3 runs 16 residues. The V gene's germline CDR1 is SGHRS and CDR2 YFSETQ. The ends lost 4 bases at V and 4 bases at J; junction bases unmatched: 9. This CDR3 is CASSIPGQGKYNEQFF. CDR3 nucleotide sequence: TGCGCCAGCAGCATCCCGGGACAGGGTAAATACAATGAGCAGTTCTTC.

The chain links TRBV12-5 to TRBJ2-1, with D perhaps given as TRBD1 or TRBD2 (5 bases each). From germline, CDR1 is LGHNT and CDR2 FRNRAP. The V end was cut by 0 bases, the J end by 0 bases, with 15 bases between. CDR3 length: 18 residues. The CDR3 DNA sequence: TGTGCTAGTGGTTTGGTACTTGGGACCCGGAGCTCCTACAATGAGCAGTTCTTC. Encoded protein: CASGLVLGTRSSYNEQFF.

The chain is built from TRBV28 and TRBJ1-5; 7 nucleotides align to TRBD1. Germline CDR1 MDHEN, CDR2 SYDVKM. With 4 bases clipped from V and 0 bases from J, the junction kept 0 bases outside the gene matches. This CDR3 region has 14 residues. CDR3 bases: TGTGCCAGCAGTTACAGGGGTAGCAATCAGCCCCAGCATTTT. It yields the protein CASSYRGSNQPQHF.

The genes are TRBV4-3 and TRBJ2-7; 14 bases match TRBD2. CDR1 LGHNA and CDR2 YSLEER come from the germline V gene. Trimming removed 1 base from V and 3 bases from J; junction bases left unmatched: 5. This CDR3 contains 17 residues. The CDR3 bases are TGCGCCAGCAGCCAAGGGCCGGGGACTAGCGGGGGCTACGAGCAGTACTTC. Its translation is CASSQGPGTSGGYEQYF.

The chain links TRBV5-1 to TRBJ2-1, with a weak D call TRBD2 (7 bases). This CDR3 is built from 15 residues. V lost 0 bases and J 6 bases, leaving 13 bases between the germline ends. CDR1 and CDR2 from the germline V gene are SGHRS and YFSETQ. The CDR3 DNA is TGCGCCAGCAGCTTGGTTTGGGAGGGGGGCAATGAGCAGTTCTTC. Translating it yields CASSLVWEGGNEQFF.

The V and J genes are TRBV7-3 and TRBJ2-3; tentatively, D is TRBD2 (6 bases). Germline values: CDR1 SGHTA, CDR2 FQGTGA. The CDR3 spans 15 residues. Deletions cut 4 bases from V and 0 bases from J, with 11 bases between. CDR3 residues: CASSSTGTSTDTQYF. The CDR3 DNA reads TGTGCCAGCAGCTCAACCGGGACTAGCACAGATACGCAGTATTTT.

The chain's CDR3 is CASSTTGQPQHF. Written as DNA, the CDR3 is TGTGCCAGTAGTACAACAGGTCAGCCCCAGCATTTT. The chain has TRBV19 and TRBJ1-5; D is possibly TRBD1 (5 bases). Germline V gene sequence: CDR1 LNHDA, CDR2 SQIVND (reference sequence). The CDR3 length is 12 residues. Trimming removed 4 bases at V and 6 bases at J, with 7 bases between.

The chain uses TRBV11-3 and TRBJ2-3; a weak D match, TRBD2 (6 bases). The CDR3 is made up of 12 amino acids. Trimming shortened V by 7 bases and J by 8 bases, and 13 bases separated the two germline ends. Germline lookup yields CDR1 SGHNT and CDR2 YENEEA. Written as DNA, the CDR3 is TGTGCCAGCACGGGGGACTCGCGTACGCAGTATTTT. This sequence encodes CASTGDSRTQYF. Full variable domain (remainder filled in from reference TRBV11-3 and TRBJ2-3): EAGVVQSPRYKIIEKKQPVAFWCNPISGHNTLYWYLQNLGQGPELLIRYENEEAVDDSQLPKDRFSAERLKGVDSTLKIQPAELGDSAVYLCASTGDSRTQYFGPGTRLTVL.

J is TRBJ1-1 and V is TRBV19; no clear D. The CDR3 spans 15 residues. The V end lost 3 bases, the J end lost 5 bases, and 16 bases lay between the germline ends. CDR1 and CDR2 from the germline V gene are LNHDA and SQIVND (reference sequence). CDR3 nucleotide sequence: TGTGCCAGTAGTATCGGACTGGGTCTTATGACTGAAGCTTTCTTT. Residues: CASSIGLGLMTEAFF.

The V gene is TRBV2, the J gene TRBJ1-1; D is uncertain. Between the trimmed V and J ends, which lost 9 bases and 5 bases, there was a span of 10 bases. The CDR3 contains 11 residues. CDR1 and CDR2 (germline): SNHLY, FYNNEI. This chain's CDR3 is CASIQRTEAFF. In DNA, the CDR3 is TGTGCCAGTATCCAGAGGACTGAAGCTTTCTTT.

This clone was observed once. The chain combines TRBV9 with TRBJ2-1, with 11 positions matching TRBD2. V gave up 3 bases and J gave up 3 bases; unmatched junction bases: 11. This CDR3 contains 18 residues. Germline lookup yields CDR1 SGDLS and CDR2 YYNGEE. The CDR3 DNA reads TGTGCCAGCAGCGGGAGGGGGACTAGCGGAGGGGGCTACAATGAGCAGTTCTTC. Its protein product is CASSGRGTSGGGYNEQFF.

The chain has TRBV7-6 and TRBJ1-4; no clear D. The CDR3 is made up of 14 amino acids. Looked up from germline, CDR1 is SGHVS and CDR2 is FNYEAQ. V gave up 8 bases and J gave up 3 bases, with 13 bases separating them. The CDR3 DNA follows: TGTGCCAGCTCTCCGTCCGTAGCTAATGAAAAACTGTTTTTT. Its protein product is CASSPSVANEKLFF.

V is TRBV15 and J is TRBJ2-2; D gene uncertain. The CDR3 has 16 residues. Germline V gene lookup returns CDR1 LNHNV and CDR2 YYDKDF (reference sequence). V gave up 2 bases and J gave up 3 bases, with 13 bases separating them. CDR3 coding DNA: TGTGCCACCAGCAGATCCATGTCGCTATACACCGGGGAGCTGTTTTTT. It codes for CATSRSMSLYTGELFF.

The V gene is TRBV10-3, the J gene TRBJ2-2, with D possibly being TRBD1 or TRBD2 (5 bases each). The V gene lost 8 bases and the J gene lost 0 bases, with 16 bases spanning the gap. Germline assignment: CDR1 ENHRY and CDR2 SYGVKD. The CDR3 loop spans 16 amino acids. The CDR3 loop reads CAIPTGPEANTGELFF. The CDR3 nucleotides read TGTGCCATCCCCACGGGGCCCGAAGCGAACACCGGGGAGCTGTTTTTT.

The chain couples TRBV28 to TRBJ1-1, with 9 bases identical to TRBD1. Trimming cost V 6 bases and J 4 bases; bases outside gene matches: 9. CDR1 and CDR2 from the germline V gene are MDHEN and SYDVKM. The CDR3 length is 15 residues. DNA for the CDR3: TGTGCCAGCAGATCACAGGGGGCGTTTTCCACTGAAGCTTTCTTT. Its protein is CASRSQGAFSTEAFF.

The chain links TRBV9 to TRBJ1-1; no clear D gene. Trimming stripped 4 bases from V and 4 bases from J, with 14 bases between. The length of the CDR3 is 14 residues. The germline V gene has CDR1 SGDLS and CDR2 YYNGEE. The CDR3 coding sequence is TGTGCCAGCAGCCCCGGTTCGAAGTCCACTGAAGCTTTCTTT. Protein product: CASSPGSKSTEAFF.

Only a few counts were recorded for this clone. This chain joins TRBV2 and TRBJ1-5; no definite D call. CDR3 length: 15 amino acids. Germline V lookup: CDR1 SNHLY, CDR2 FYNNEI. The V gene lost 7 bases and the J gene lost 3 bases, with 16 bases spanning the gap. The CDR3 protein is CASTSGTSPNQPQHF. In nucleotides, the CDR3 is TGTGCCAGCACCAGTGGTACGAGCCCCAATCAGCCCCAGCATTTT.

The chain recombines TRBV29-1 with TRBJ2-1, with 10 bases lining up with TRBD2. The germline V gene encodes CDR1 SQVTM and CDR2 ANQGSEA. The CDR3 is made up of 18 amino acids. The J segment lost 8 bases and the V segment lost 6 bases, leaving 22 bases of the junction unmatched. CDR3: CSVDTDLAGDIQGDEQFF. The CDR3 bases are TGCAGCGTAGATACCGATCTAGCGGGGGACATCCAGGGGGATGAGCAGTTCTTC.

The chain employs TRBV9 and TRBJ2-7; D perhaps matches TRBD1 (5 bases). V gave up 4 bases and J gave up 7 bases, with 21 bases separating them. The CDR3 consists of 15 residues. Germline CDR1 is SGDLS and CDR2 is YYNGEE. CDR3 in amino acids: CASSPQPGLLKEQYF. The CDR3 coding sequence is TGTGCCAGCAGCCCCCAGCCAGGGTTATTGAAAGAGCAGTACTTC.

The rearrangement links TRBV28 to TRBJ2-3; TRBD1 aligns across 9 bases. The CDR3 loop spans 16 amino acids. With V trimmed by 6 bases and J by 6 bases, 13 bases remained unmatched. Per germline, CDR1 MDHEN and CDR2 SYDVKM. The CDR3 bases are TGTGCCAGCAGCCCCTCCTCCGACAGGGGGTTTGATACGCAGTATTTT. Residues: CASSPSSDRGFDTQYF.

Judged by abundance, this clone is medium-sized. The V gene is TRBV28, the J gene TRBJ2-1; D not resolved. V was trimmed by 7 bases and J by 4 bases, leaving 14 bases between them. The CDR3 is made up of 14 amino acids. Germline V gene lookup returns CDR1 MDHEN and CDR2 SYDVKM. CDR3 sequence reads: CASTLAEPYNEQFF. CDR3 DNA sequence: TGTGCCAGCACTCTGGCAGAACCTTACAATGAGCAGTTCTTC.